This T cell receptor beta chain is from a study of technical replicates of blood from a handful of donors. The length of the CDR3 is 16 residues. The germline V gene encodes CDR1 LNHDA and CDR2 SQIVND (reference sequence). Trimming pared 10 bases from V and 2 bases from J, leaving 18 bases between. Libraries were prepared by immunoSEQ multiplex PCR; TCRdb keeps only in-frame clonotypes and omits some of them. The data show almost 70,000 clones, 92% seen once. The sample was T cells isolated from PBMCs. The chain couples TRBV19 to TRBJ2-6; D unclear. This TCR derives from a human donor in good health. The DNA of the CDR3 is TGTGCCACACAGTTTGGGTTTGCCACTGGGGCCAACGTCCTGACTTTC. The encoded protein is CATQFGFATGANVLTF.